One and the same sample provided the 28 T cell receptor beta chains below, sequenced in a study of shared clonotypes between healthy human individuals. Clones were read by immunoSEQ multiplex PCR, and TCRdb kept only the in-frame ones, dropping some. The sample includes some 2,500,000 clones, less than 95% seen only once; the top ten take 0.37%. The specimen was naive CD4+ T cells from PBMCs. Noted subset: CD45RA+ positively selected. All receptors derive from a man in his late teens or twenties in good health. Some clones in this sample may be carry-over from other donors' samples.

The chain has TRBV19 and TRBJ1-5; D gene ambiguous. There are 14 residues in the CDR3. Trimming removed 4 bases from V and 3 bases from J, with 10 bases in between. Germline lookup yields CDR1 LNHDA and CDR2 SQIVND (reference sequence). In DNA form, the CDR3 reads TGTGCCAGTAGTAACTTGAGCCCCAATCAGCCCCAGCATTTT. Translation: CASSNLSPNQPQHF.

V gene TRBV14 combines with J gene TRBJ2-1; TRBD2 matches at 9 bases. The CDR3 runs 16 residues. The germline V gene has CDR1 SGHDN and CDR2 FVKESK. The V segment lost 2 bases and the J segment 1 base; nucleotides outside the gene matches: 3. Written as DNA, the CDR3 is TGTGCCAGCAGCCAAAGACTAGCGGTGTCCTACAATGAGCAGTTCTTC. It is translated as CASSQRLAVSYNEQFF. Based on the CDR3 plus reference TRBV14 and TRBJ2-1, the full variable domain is EAGVTQFPSHSVIEKGQTVTLRCDPISGHDNLYWYRRVMGKEIKFLLHFVKESKQDESGMPNNRFLAERTGGTYSTLKVQPAELEDSGVYFCASSQRLAVSYNEQFFGPGTRLTVL.

V gene TRBV10-1 combines with J gene TRBJ2-5; the match to TRBD1 covers 10 bases. There are 14 residues in the CDR3. Losses at the gene ends were 4 bases for V and 5 bases for J; bases not matched to a gene: 4. Per the germline V gene, CDR1 is WNHNN and CDR2 is SYGVQD (reference sequence). CDR3 DNA sequence: TGCGCCAGCAGTGGACAGGGGGCAGAGGAGACCCAGTACTTC. Translation gives CASSGQGAEETQYF.

The rearrangement links TRBV10-1 to TRBJ2-1, with 13 bases aligning to TRBD2. This CDR3 has 14 residues. V dropped 6 bases and J dropped 7; count of bases not matched to a gene: 3. The germline V gene encodes CDR1 WNHNN and CDR2 SYGVQD (reference sequence). In DNA form, the CDR3 reads TGCGCCAGCAGGACTAGCGGGAGGAAGAATGAGCAGTTCTTC. It translates to CASRTSGRKNEQFF.

This chain links TRBV4-3 with TRBJ1-4, with a weak D call TRBD1 (6 bases). The CDR3 has 14 amino acids. Per germline, CDR1 LGHNA and CDR2 YSLEER. V was cut by 2 bases and J by 7 bases, with 11 bases left in between. The CDR3: CASSQQGWSEKLFF. CDR3 DNA: TGCGCCAGCAGCCAACAGGGGTGGAGTGAAAAACTGTTTTTT.

The chain recombines TRBV6-1 with TRBJ1-2; 9 nucleotides match TRBD1. The V gene's germline CDR1 is MNHNS and CDR2 SASEGT. There are 15 residues in the CDR3. The trim removed 6 bases at V and 4 bases at J, leaving 9 bases unmatched. The CDR3 is CASRGQGLSSYGYTF. The CDR3 DNA follows: TGTGCCAGCAGGGGACAGGGCCTGTCAAGCTATGGCTACACCTTC.

Points on this clone: Distinct nucleotide sequences in the sample also encode this CDR3. The V gene is TRBV2, the J gene TRBJ2-3, with D unresolved. CDR1 and CDR2 from the germline V gene are SNHLY and FYNNEI. V dropped 5 bases and J dropped 3 bases, with 3 bases sitting between them. The CDR3 is made up of 11 amino acids. The DNA for the CDR3 is TGTGCCAGCAGTCTAACAGATACGCAGTATTTT. It encodes CASSLTDTQYF. The variable domain in full, with the rest retrieved from reference TRBV2 and TRBJ2-3, is EPEVTQTPSHQVTQMGQEVILRCVPISNHLYFYWYRQILGQKVEFLVSFYNNEISEKSEIFDDQFSVERPDGSNFTLKIRSTKLEDSAMYFCASSLTDTQYFGPGTRLTVL.

The CDR3 sequence: CASSLMSRGTEAFF. Written as DNA, the CDR3 is TGTGCCAGCAGCTTAATGTCCAGGGGCACTGAAGCTTTCTTT. The genes are TRBV5-6 and TRBJ1-1, with a tentative D call TRBD1 (6 bases). Germline loops: CDR1 SGHDT, CDR2 YYEEEE. V gave up 2 bases and J gave up 4 bases, with 12 bases separating them. CDR3 length: 14 amino acids. Variable domain in full (rest from reference TRBV5-6 and TRBJ1-1): DAGVTQSPTHLIKTRGQQVTLRCSPKSGHDTVSWYQQALGQGPQFIFQYYEEEERQRGNFPDRFSGHQFPNYSSELNVNALLLGDSALYLCASSLMSRGTEAFFGQGTRLTVV.

The genes are TRBV9 and TRBJ2-1; no reliable D call. The CDR3 runs 15 residues. From germline, CDR1 is SGDLS and CDR2 YYNGEE. The V gene lost 0 bases and the J gene lost 4 bases, with 11 bases spanning the gap. CDR3 bases: TGTGCCAGCAGCGTAGAAGGACGTGCGTACAATGAGCAGTTCTTC. Its translation is CASSVEGRAYNEQFF.

The chain employs TRBV5-1 and TRBJ2-5, with D tentatively TRBD1 or TRBD2 (6 bases each). V was pared by 1 base and J by 4 bases, with 17 bases between. Germline V gives CDR1 SGHRS, CDR2 YFSETQ. There are 16 residues in the CDR3. The CDR3 DNA reads as TGCGCCAGCAGCTTGCAAGTGGGGGGCCGGGGAGAGACCCAGTACTTC. It translates to CASSLQVGGRGETQYF.

This chain connects TRBV15 to TRBJ2-7, with TRBD1 matching over 8 bases. V dropped 3 bases and J dropped 0; count of bases not matched to a gene: 7. The germline gives CDR1 LNHNV, CDR2 YYDKDF (reference sequence). The CDR3 spans 16 residues. CDR3 sequence: CATSSKQGVHSYEQYF. In nucleotides, the CDR3 is TGTGCCACCAGCAGCAAACAGGGGGTCCACTCCTACGAGCAGTACTTC.

The chain carries TRBV5-1 and TRBJ2-5; possibly TRBD2 for D (5 bases). V dropped 1 base and J dropped 5 bases, with 15 bases sitting between them. CDR3 length equals 15 residues. Looked up from germline, CDR1 is SGHRS and CDR2 is YFSETQ. The DNA for the CDR3 is TGCGCCAGCAGCTTGAATACCAACACGGGGGAGACCCAGTACTTC. Its protein is CASSLNTNTGETQYF.

The chain employs TRBV5-5 and TRBJ2-1; D is unclear. Per germline, CDR1 SGHKS and CDR2 YYEKEE (reference sequence). V was clipped by 4 bases and J by 1 base, with 12 bases between them. The CDR3 runs to 15 residues. The chain's CDR3 is CASSRTYLSYNEQFF. In nucleotides, the CDR3 is TGTGCCAGCAGCCGTACATATCTTTCCTACAATGAGCAGTTCTTC.

This rearrangement joins TRBV28 to TRBJ1-3, with TRBD1 as a possible D gene (5 bases). Between the trimmed V and J ends, which lost 5 bases and 0 bases, there was a span of 8 bases. This CDR3 is built from 14 residues. CDR1 is MDHEN, CDR2 SYDVKM, per germline. CDR3 residues: CASSDSLSGNTIYF. DNA for the CDR3: TGTGCCAGCAGTGACAGCCTCTCTGGAAACACCATATATTTT.

The rearrangement uses TRBV7-9 and TRBJ2-5; possible D gene TRBD2, 5 bases. In germline, CDR1 is SEHNR, CDR2 FQNEAQ (reference sequence). CDR3 length: 15 amino acids. Deletions cut 0 bases from V and 1 base from J, with 9 bases between. The CDR3 DNA follows: TGTGCCAGCAGCTTAGCCCGGGGATCCCAAGAGACCCAGTACTTC. Residues: CASSLARGSQETQYF.

This clone came up a few times. The chain has TRBV30 and TRBJ1-1, with D perhaps TRBD1 (5 bases). Germline assignment: CDR1 GTSNPN and CDR2 SVGIG (reference sequence). This CDR3 region has 12 residues. V gave up 3 bases and J gave up 6 bases, with 11 bases separating them. The CDR3 is CAWSITQAEAFF. CDR3 in DNA: TGTGCCTGGAGCATAACACAGGCTGAAGCTTTCTTT. Filled out from reference TRBV30 and TRBJ1-1, the complete variable domain reads SQTIHQWPATLVQPVGSPLSLECTVEGTSNPNLYWYRQAAGRGLQLLFYSVGIGQISSEVPQNLSASRPQDRQFILSSKKLLLSDSGFYLCAWSITQAEAFFGQGTRLTVV.

Concerning this clone itself: Other DNA sequences within the sample encode an identical CDR3. The chain couples TRBV19 to TRBJ2-1; D gene ambiguous. Trimming cost V 3 bases and J 1 base, with 4 bases left between them. CDR3 length equals 13 residues. CDR1 LNHDA and CDR2 SQIVND come from the germline V gene (reference sequence). Here the CDR3 DNA reads TGTGCCAGTAGTATGTTATCCTACAATGAGCAGTTCTTC. Amino acid sequence: CASSMLSYNEQFF. The full variable domain, with the rest looked up from reference TRBV19 and TRBJ2-1, is DGGITQSPKYLFRKEGQNVTLSCEQNLNHDAMYWYRQDPGQGLRLIYYSQIVNDFQKGDIAEGYSVSREKKESFPLTVTSAQKNPTAFYLCASSMLSYNEQFFGPGTRLTVL.

V is TRBV7-3 and J is TRBJ2-2; tentatively, D is TRBD2 (7 bases). V lost 1 base and J lost 8, with 20 bases in between. CDR1 is SGHTA, CDR2 FQGTGA, per germline. The CDR3 contains 17 residues. The CDR3 spells CASSLNPGGGLPGELFF. The CDR3 DNA reads as TGTGCCAGCAGCTTAAATCCTGGCGGGGGCCTTCCTGGGGAGCTGTTTTTT.

This clone was detected once. V gene TRBV7-9 combines with J gene TRBJ2-7; D assignment may be TRBD1 or TRBD2 (7 bases each). The CDR3 extends over 16 amino acids. Germline values: CDR1 SEHNR, CDR2 FQNEAQ (reference sequence). V was clipped by 5 bases and J by 6 bases, with 23 bases between them. The DNA of the CDR3 is TGTGCCAGCAGCCTTCCCCCGGGGAGGGGGCGTTCCGAGCAGTACTTC. Protein sequence: CASSLPPGRGRSEQYF.

The genes are TRBV9 and TRBJ2-5; 10 nucleotides line up with TRBD1. The CDR3 extends over 15 amino acids. Germline V lookup: CDR1 SGDLS, CDR2 YYNGEE. The J segment lost 5 bases and the V segment lost 3 bases, leaving 7 bases of the junction unmatched. CDR3 amino acids: CASSALGQGIETQYF. CDR3 sequence (DNA): TGTGCCAGCAGCGCCCTGGGACAGGGGATCGAGACCCAGTACTTC.

This rearrangement joins TRBV5-3 to TRBJ2-2; tentative D call: TRBD2 (5 bases). TRBV5-3 is sorted into the ORF group, with uncertain function. The V gene lost 1 base and the J gene lost 9 bases, with 19 bases spanning the gap. CDR3 length equals 16 residues. The DNA for the CDR3 is TGTGCCAGAAGCTTGATCCGACTAATACCCTTACGGGAGCTGTTTTTT. Its protein product is CARSLIRLIPLRELFF.

The chain uses TRBV6-1 and TRBJ1-5, with D maybe TRBD1 (5 bases). CDR3 length: 13 amino acids. The germline gives CDR1 MNHNS, CDR2 SASEGT. The ends were cut back, 4 bases at V and 6 bases at J, with 10 bases in the middle. CDR3: CASSVVGGQPQHF. The CDR3 nucleotides are TGTGCCAGCAGTGTCGTTGGGGGTCAGCCCCAGCATTTT.

The chain carries TRBV28 and TRBJ1-2; D call uncertain. V lost 7 bases and J lost 0, with 3 bases in between. The CDR3 loop spans 11 amino acids. CDR1 and CDR2 from the germline V gene are MDHEN and SYDVKM. The CDR3 here is CASNTNYGYTF. In DNA form, the CDR3 reads TGTGCCAGCAACACTAACTATGGCTACACCTTC.

The chain couples TRBV2 to TRBJ2-3, with D possibly TRBD1 on 6 matching bases. The CDR3 is 13 amino acids. With 8 bases removed from V and 2 bases from J, the gap between germline ends came to 11 bases. The V gene's germline CDR1 is SNHLY and CDR2 FYNNEI. The CDR3 protein is CASRRQDTDTQYF. In DNA, the CDR3 is TGTGCCAGCCGAAGACAGGACACAGATACGCAGTATTTT. Drawing the rest from reference TRBV2 and TRBJ2-3, the complete variable domain is EPEVTQTPSHQVTQMGQEVILRCVPISNHLYFYWYRQILGQKVEFLVSFYNNEISEKSEIFDDQFSVERPDGSNFTLKIRSTKLEDSAMYFCASRRQDTDTQYFGPGTRLTVL.

This clone was seen a single time. The rearrangement links TRBV28 to TRBJ2-3, with 9 nucleotides matching TRBD2. After removal of 5 bases from V and 3 bases from J, the junction contained 3 bases not matched to a gene. Germline V lookup: CDR1 MDHEN, CDR2 SYDVKM. This CDR3 region has 14 residues. The DNA of the CDR3 is TGTGCCAGCAGTATAGCGGGAGCAACAGATACGCAGTATTTT. Residues: CASSIAGATDTQYF.

The genes are TRBV28 and TRBJ1-2, with TRBD1 matching 7 bases. V dropped 5 bases and J dropped 7; count of bases not matched to a gene: 16. CDR3 length equals 16 residues. The V gene's germline CDR1 is MDHEN and CDR2 SYDVKM. The CDR3 DNA reads as TGTGCCAGCAGTCCCTCCGGTATGCAGGGGGGAATTGGCTACACCTTC. Translation: CASSPSGMQGGIGYTF.

The chain carries TRBV10-3 and TRBJ1-1; 7 positions agree with TRBD1. This CDR3 is built from 14 residues. J was trimmed by 4 bases and V by 3 bases; bases with no gene match: 5. Germline loops: CDR1 ENHRY, CDR2 SYGVKD. The CDR3 nucleotides are TGTGCCATCAGTGAAACCGCAGGGGGCACTGAAGCTTTCTTT. The encoded protein is CAISETAGGTEAFF.

The V gene is TRBV29-1, the J gene TRBJ2-2; the match to TRBD2 covers 9 bases. CDR1 is SQVTM and CDR2 is ANQGSEA in the germline V gene. The CDR3 length is 16 residues. The V gene end was trimmed by 5 bases and the J gene end by 5 bases; junction bases not matched to a gene: 12. The CDR3 DNA sequence: TGCAGCGTTTACGCTAGCGGGATCACTATTACCGGGGAGCTGTTTTTT. Protein: CSVYASGITITGELFF.